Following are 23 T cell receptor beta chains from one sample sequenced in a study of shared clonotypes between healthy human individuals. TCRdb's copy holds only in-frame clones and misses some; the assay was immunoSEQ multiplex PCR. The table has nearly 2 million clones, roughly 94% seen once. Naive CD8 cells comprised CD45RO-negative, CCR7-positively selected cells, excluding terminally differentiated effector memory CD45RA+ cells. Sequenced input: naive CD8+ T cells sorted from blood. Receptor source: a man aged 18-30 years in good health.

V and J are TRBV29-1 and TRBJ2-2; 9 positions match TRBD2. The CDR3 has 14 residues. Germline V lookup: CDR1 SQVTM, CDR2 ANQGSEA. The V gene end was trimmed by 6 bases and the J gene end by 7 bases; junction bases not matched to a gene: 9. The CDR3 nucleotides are TGCAGCGTCCCCATGGCGGGAGGGGTCGGGGAGCTGTTTTTT. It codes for CSVPMAGGVGELFF.

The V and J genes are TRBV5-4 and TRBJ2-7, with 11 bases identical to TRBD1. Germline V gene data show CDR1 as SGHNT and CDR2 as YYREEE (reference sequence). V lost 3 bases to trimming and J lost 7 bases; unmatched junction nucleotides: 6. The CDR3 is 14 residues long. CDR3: CASSYGQGAWEQYF. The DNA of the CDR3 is TGTGCCAGCAGCTATGGACAGGGGGCCTGGGAGCAGTACTTC.

The chain's CDR3 is CASSLWGQGRDEQYF. The CDR3 region has the DNA TGTGCCAGCAGCTTATGGGGACAGGGGAGGGACGAGCAGTACTTC. This chain connects TRBV7-8 to TRBJ2-7; 10 positions match TRBD1. CDR1 SGHVS and CDR2 FQNEAQ come from the germline V gene. V shed 2 bases, J shed 5 bases, and the junction held 6 bases outside the gene matches. CDR3 length: 15 amino acids.

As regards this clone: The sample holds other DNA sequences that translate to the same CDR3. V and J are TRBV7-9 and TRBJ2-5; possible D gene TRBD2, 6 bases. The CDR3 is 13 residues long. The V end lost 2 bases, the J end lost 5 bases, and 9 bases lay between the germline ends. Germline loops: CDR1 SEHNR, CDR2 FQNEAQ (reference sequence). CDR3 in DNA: TGTGCCAGCAGCTTATGGGGGGAGGAGACCCAGTACTTC. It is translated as CASSLWGEETQYF.

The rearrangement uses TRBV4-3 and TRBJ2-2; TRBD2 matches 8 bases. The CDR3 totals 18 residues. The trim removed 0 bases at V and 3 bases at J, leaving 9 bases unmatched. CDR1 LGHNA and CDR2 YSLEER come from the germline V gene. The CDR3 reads CASSQEGPAGVYTGELFF. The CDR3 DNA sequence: TGCGCCAGCAGCCAAGAGGGACCAGCGGGAGTCTACACCGGGGAGCTGTTTTTT.

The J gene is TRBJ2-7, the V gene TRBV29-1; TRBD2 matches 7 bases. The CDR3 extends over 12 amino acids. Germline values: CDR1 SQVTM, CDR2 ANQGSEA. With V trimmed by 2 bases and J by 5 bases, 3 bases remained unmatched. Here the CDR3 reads CSVETSDHEQYF. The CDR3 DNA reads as TGCAGCGTTGAAACTAGCGACCACGAGCAGTACTTC.

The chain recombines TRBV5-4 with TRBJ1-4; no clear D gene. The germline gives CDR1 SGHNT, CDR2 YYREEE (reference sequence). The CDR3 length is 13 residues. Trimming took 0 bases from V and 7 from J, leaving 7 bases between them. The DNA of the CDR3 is TGTGCCAGCAGCTTGGCCGTGGGTGAAAAACTGTTTTTT. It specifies CASSLAVGEKLFF.

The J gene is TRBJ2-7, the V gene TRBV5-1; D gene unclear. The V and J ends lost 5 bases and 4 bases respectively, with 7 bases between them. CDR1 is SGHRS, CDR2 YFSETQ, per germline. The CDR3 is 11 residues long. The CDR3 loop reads CASSDEYEQYF. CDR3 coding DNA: TGCGCCAGCAGTGACGAGTACGAGCAGTACTTC.

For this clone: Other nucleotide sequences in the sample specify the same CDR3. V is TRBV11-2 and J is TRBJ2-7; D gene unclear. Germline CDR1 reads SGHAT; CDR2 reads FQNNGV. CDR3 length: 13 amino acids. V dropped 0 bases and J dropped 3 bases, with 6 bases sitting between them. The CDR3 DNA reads TGTGCCAGCAGCTTAGACCTTAGCTACGAGCAGTACTTC. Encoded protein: CASSLDLSYEQYF.

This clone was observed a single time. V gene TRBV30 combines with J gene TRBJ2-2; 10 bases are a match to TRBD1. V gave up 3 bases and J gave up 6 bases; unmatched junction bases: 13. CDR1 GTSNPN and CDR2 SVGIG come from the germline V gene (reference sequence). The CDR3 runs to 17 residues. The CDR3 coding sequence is TGTGCCTGGAGGGCTAGGACAGGGGGTATTCGGGCCGGGGAGCTGTTTTTT. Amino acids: CAWRARTGGIRAGELFF.

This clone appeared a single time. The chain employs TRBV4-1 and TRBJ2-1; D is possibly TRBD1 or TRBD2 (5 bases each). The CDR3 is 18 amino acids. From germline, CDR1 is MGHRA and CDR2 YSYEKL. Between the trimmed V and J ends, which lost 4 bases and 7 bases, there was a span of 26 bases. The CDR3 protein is CASSPPRGGPSPQNEQFF. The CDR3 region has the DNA TGCGCCAGCAGCCCCCCCCGGGGCGGGCCGTCCCCTCAAAATGAGCAGTTCTTC.

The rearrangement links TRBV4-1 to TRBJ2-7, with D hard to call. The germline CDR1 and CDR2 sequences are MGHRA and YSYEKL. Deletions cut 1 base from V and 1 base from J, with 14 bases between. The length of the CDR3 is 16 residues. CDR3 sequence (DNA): TGCGCCAGCAGCCAAGGTTTGGGTCTGTTGTCCTACGAGCAGTACTTC. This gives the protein CASSQGLGLLSYEQYF.

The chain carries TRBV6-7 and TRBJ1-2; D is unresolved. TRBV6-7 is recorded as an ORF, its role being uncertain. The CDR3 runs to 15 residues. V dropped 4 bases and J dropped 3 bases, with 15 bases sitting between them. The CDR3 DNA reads TGTGCCAGCAGTTGGCTCCCCCAAAGGGACTATGGCTACACCTTC. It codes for CASSWLPQRDYGYTF.

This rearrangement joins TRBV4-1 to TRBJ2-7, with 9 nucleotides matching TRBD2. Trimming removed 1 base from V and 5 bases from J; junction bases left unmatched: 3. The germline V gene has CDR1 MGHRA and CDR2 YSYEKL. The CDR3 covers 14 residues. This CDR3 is CASSQVAGADEQYF. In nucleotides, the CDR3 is TGCGCCAGCAGCCAAGTAGCGGGGGCCGACGAGCAGTACTTC.

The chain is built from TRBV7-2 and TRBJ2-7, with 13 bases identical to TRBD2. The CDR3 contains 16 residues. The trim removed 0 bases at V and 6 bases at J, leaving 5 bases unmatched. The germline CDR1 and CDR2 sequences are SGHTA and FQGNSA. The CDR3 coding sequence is TGTGCCAGCAGCTTAGCCGAACTAGCGGGAGGGGGCGAGCAGTACTTC. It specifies CASSLAELAGGGEQYF.

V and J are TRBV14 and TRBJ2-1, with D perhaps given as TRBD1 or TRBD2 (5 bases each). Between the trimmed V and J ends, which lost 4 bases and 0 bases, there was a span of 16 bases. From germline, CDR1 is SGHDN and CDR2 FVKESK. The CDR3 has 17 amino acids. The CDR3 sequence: CASSPHLGTVSYNEQFF. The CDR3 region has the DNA TGTGCCAGCAGCCCCCATCTTGGGACGGTCTCCTACAATGAGCAGTTCTTC. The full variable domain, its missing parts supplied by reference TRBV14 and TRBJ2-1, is EAGVTQFPSHSVIEKGQTVTLRCDPISGHDNLYWYRRVMGKEIKFLLHFVKESKQDESGMPNNRFLAERTGGTYSTLKVQPAELEDSGVYFCASSPHLGTVSYNEQFFGPGTRLTVL.

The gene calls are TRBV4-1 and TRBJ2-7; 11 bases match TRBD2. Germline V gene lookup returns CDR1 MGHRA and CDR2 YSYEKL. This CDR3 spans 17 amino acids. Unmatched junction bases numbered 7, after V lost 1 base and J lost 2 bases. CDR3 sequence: CASSQAPSGGLTYEQYF. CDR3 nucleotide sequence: TGCGCCAGCAGCCAAGCCCCTAGCGGGGGGCTGACCTACGAGCAGTACTTC.

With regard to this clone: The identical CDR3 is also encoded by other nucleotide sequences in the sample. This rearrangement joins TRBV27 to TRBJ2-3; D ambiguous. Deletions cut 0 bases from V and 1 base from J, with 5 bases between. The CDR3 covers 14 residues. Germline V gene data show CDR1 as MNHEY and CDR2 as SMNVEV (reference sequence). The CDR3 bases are TGTGCCAGCAGTTTATCAGGGCGCACAGATACGCAGTATTTT. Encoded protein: CASSLSGRTDTQYF.

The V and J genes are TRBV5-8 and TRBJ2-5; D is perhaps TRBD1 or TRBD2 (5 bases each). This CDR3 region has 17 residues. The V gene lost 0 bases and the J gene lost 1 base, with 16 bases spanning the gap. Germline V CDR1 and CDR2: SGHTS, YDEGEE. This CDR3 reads CASSLVLNRGAQETQYF. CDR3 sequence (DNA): TGTGCCAGCAGCTTGGTACTCAACCGAGGGGCCCAAGAGACCCAGTACTTC.

The CDR3 is CASSYSKSGDWDTQYF. The CDR3 nucleotides read TGTGCCAGCAGTTACTCGAAGTCTGGAGATTGGGATACGCAGTATTTT. The rearrangement joins TRBV6-5 to TRBJ2-3; unclear D gene. This CDR3 spans 16 amino acids. The V end was cut by 0 bases, the J end by 6 bases, with 16 bases between. Germline V gene data show CDR1 as MNHEY and CDR2 as SVGAGI.

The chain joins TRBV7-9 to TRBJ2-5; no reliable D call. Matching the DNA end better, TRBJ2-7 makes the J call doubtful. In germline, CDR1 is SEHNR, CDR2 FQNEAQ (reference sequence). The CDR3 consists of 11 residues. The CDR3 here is CASSNPFEQYF. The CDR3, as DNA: TGTGCCAGCAGCAACCCCTTCGAGCAGTACTTC.

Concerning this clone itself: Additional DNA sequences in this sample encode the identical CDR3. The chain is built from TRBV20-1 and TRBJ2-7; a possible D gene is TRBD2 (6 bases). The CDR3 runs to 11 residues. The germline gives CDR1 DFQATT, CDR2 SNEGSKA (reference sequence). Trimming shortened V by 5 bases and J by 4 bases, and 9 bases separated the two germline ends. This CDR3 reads CSARLEYEQYF. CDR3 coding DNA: TGCAGTGCTCGACTAGAATACGAGCAGTACTTC.

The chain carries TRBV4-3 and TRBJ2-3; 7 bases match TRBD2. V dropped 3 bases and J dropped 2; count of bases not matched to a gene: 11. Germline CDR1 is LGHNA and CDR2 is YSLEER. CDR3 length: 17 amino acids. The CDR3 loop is CASSQHGEGLDTDTQYF. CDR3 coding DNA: TGCGCCAGCAGCCAGCACGGGGAGGGACTTGACACAGATACGCAGTATTTT.